The sequence of this TCR beta chain was determined in a study of T cell repertoires in cytomegalovirus infection. Study overall: CMV infection and matching HLA type were both indicated by public TCR beta signatures. Study observations and caveats: Carriers of CMV plus the relevant HLA were identified by cumulative public TCR beta family frequency. HLA-C-restricted CMV clonotypes gave the most frequent clonotype in two of eight donors.

MiXCR, run by TCRdb on the reads, gives a single entry per CDR3 protein. In the table there are roughly 300,000 distinct CDR3 sequences, over 7.5% of which are singletons. This clonotype appeared many times. Antigen specificity is unknown. Trimming left V 6 bases short and J 0 bases short, with 13 bases between. CDR1 and CDR2 from the germline V gene are SGHTA and FQGNSA. The CDR3 has 15 residues. This TCR was sampled from a human donor in good health (CMV status not recorded). Some clones in this sample may be carry-over from other donors' samples. Sequencing was done on a sample of PBMCs. The chain uses TRBV7-2 and TRBJ2-3; D is uncertain. The CDR3 reads CASRRTPSSTDTQYF. As DNA, the CDR3 is TGTGCCAGCAGGAGGACGCCAAGTAGCACAGATACGCAGTATTTT.